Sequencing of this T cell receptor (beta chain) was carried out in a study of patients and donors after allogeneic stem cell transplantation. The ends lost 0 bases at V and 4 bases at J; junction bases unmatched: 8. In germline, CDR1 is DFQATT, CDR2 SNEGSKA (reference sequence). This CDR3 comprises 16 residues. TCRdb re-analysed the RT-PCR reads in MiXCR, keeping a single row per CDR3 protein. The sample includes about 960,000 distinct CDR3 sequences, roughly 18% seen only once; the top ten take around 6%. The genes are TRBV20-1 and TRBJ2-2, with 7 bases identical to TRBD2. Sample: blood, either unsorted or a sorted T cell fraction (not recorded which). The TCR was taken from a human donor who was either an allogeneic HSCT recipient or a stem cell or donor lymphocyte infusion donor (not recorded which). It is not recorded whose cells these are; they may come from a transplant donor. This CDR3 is CSARERGSIGTGELFF. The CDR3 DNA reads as TGCAGTGCTAGAGAACGCGGGAGTATCGGCACCGGGGAGCTGTTTTTT.